Below, one T cell receptor beta chain is given with its context. Its antigen is undetermined. Caucasian individuals from Russia who were healthy and aged 6 to 90 acted as donors. The data are from a study of blood T cells in healthy people across ages. V lost 0 bases and J 3 bases, leaving 13 bases between the germline ends. Germline CDR1 reads SGDLS; CDR2 reads YYNGEE. CDR3 length: 15 residues. A sample-barcoded 5' primer and a J-beta primer mix were used in a second PCR of roughly 7 to 11 cycles. Every single cDNA molecule received a tag from a template-switch adaptor with 12 random nucleotides. TCRdb passed the 5' RACE reads through MiXCR, listing each CDR3 protein once. The sample has around 970,000 distinct CDR3 sequences; 51% are singletons. Study-wide results and caveats: Donors of long life had a larger count of naive CD4+ cells and greater diversity than aged donors.

The TCR was taken from a woman in her sixties in good health. J is TRBJ2-7 and V is TRBV9, with D perhaps matching TRBD2 (6 bases). Sequences were obtained from blood. In DNA form, the CDR3 reads TGTGCCAGCAGCGTAGCCGCTAGCGCAAGCTACGAGCAGTACTTC. Encoded protein: CASSVAASASYEQYF. The entire variable domain, with the rest obtained from reference TRBV9 and TRBJ2-7, is as follows: DSGVTQTPKHLITATGQRVTLRCSPRSGDLSVYWYQQSLDQGLQFLIQYYNGEERAKGNILERFSAQQFPDLHSELNLSSLELGDSALYFCASSVAASASYEQYFGPGTRLTVT.